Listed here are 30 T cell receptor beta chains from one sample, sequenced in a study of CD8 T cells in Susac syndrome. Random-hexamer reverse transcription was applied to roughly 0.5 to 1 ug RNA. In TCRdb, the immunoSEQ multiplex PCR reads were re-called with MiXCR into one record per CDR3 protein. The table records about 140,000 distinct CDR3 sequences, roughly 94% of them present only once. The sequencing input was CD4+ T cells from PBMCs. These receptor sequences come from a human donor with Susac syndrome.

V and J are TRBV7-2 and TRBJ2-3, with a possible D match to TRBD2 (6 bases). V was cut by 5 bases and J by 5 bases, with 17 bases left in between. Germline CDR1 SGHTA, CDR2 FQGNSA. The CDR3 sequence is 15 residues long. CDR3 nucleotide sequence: TGTGCCAGCAGCATCCCCGGAGGGCCTCAAGATACGCAGTATTTT. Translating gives CASSIPGGPQDTQYF.

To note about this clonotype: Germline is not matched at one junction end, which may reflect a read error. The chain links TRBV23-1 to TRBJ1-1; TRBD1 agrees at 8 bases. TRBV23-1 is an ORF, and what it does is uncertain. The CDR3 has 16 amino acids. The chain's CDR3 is CASSQGAGGPNTEVFF. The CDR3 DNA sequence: TGCGCCAGCAGTCAAGGGGCAGGGGGCCCGAACACTGAAGTTTTCTTT.

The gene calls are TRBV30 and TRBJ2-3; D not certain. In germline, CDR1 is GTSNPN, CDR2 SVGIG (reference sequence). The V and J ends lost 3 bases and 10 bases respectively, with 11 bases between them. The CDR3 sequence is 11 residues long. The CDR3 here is CAWRAGASQYF. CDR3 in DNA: TGTGCCTGGAGGGCCGGAGCTTCGCAGTATTTT. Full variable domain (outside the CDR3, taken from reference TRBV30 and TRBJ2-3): SQTIHQWPATLVQPVGSPLSLECTVEGTSNPNLYWYRQAAGRGLQLLFYSVGIGQISSEVPQNLSASRPQDRQFILSSKKLLLSDSGFYLCAWRAGASQYFGPGTRLTVL.

DNA of the CDR3: TGCGCCAGCAGCCACCCTAGCGGGACTCCCTACAATGAGCAGTTCTTC. Residues: CASSHPSGTPYNEQFF. The rearrangement links TRBV4-3 to TRBJ2-1; TRBD2 matches at 9 bases. The V segment lost 3 bases and the J segment 2 bases; nucleotides outside the gene matches: 5. This CDR3 spans 16 amino acids. Looked up from germline, CDR1 is LGHNA and CDR2 is YSLEER.

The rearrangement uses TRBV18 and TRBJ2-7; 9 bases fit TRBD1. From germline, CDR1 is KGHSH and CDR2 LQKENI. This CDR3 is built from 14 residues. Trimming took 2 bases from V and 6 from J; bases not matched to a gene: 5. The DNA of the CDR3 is TGTGCCAGCTCACCAGGGACAGGGTCCCGCGAGCAGTACTTC. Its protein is CASSPGTGSREQYF.

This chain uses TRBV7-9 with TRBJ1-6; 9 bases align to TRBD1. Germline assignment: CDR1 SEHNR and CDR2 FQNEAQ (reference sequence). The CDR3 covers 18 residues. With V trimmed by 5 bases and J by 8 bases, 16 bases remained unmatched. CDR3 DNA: TGTGCCAGCAGCGGGAGTCCACAGGGGGCGAATAGGTATTCACCCCTCCACTTT. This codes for CASSGSPQGANRYSPLHF.

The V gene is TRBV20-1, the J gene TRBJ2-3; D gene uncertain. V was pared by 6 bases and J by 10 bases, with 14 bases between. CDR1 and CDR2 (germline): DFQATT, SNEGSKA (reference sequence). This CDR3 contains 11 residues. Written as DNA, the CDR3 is TGCAGTGCCCCCGGAGTGTCCCCGCAGTATTTT. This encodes CSAPGVSPQYF.

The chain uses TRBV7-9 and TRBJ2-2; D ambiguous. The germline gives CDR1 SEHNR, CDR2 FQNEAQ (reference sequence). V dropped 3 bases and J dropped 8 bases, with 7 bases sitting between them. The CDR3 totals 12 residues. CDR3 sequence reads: CASSFSAGELFF. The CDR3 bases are TGTGCCAGCAGCTTCTCCGCGGGGGAGCTGTTTTTT.

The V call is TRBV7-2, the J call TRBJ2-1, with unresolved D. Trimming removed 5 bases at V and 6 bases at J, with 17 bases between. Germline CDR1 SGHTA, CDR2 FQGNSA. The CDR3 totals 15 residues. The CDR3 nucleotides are TGTGCCAGCAGCCCCGCATGGTCCTCGTTCAATGAGCAGTTCTTC. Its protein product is CASSPAWSSFNEQFF.

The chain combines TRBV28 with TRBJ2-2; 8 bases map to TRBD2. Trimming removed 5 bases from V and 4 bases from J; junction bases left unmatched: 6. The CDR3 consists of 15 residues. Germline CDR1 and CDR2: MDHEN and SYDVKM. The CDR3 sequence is CASSISLAGTGELFF. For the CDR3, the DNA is TGTGCCAGCAGTATAAGTCTAGCGGGCACCGGGGAGCTGTTTTTT.

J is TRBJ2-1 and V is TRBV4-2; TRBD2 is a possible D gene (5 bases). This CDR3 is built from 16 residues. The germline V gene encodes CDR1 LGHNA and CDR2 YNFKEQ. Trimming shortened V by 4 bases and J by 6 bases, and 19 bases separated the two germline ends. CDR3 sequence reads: CASSPHALGGVNEQFF. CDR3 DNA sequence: TGTGCCAGCAGCCCACATGCCCTAGGAGGTGTCAATGAGCAGTTCTTC.

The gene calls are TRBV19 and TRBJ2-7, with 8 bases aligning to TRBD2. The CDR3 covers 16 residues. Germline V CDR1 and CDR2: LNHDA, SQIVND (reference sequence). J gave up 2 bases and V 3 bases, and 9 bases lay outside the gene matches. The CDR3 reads CASSIGGGPAAYEQYF. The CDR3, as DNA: TGTGCCAGTAGTATTGGCGGGGGGCCCGCCGCCTACGAGCAGTACTTC.

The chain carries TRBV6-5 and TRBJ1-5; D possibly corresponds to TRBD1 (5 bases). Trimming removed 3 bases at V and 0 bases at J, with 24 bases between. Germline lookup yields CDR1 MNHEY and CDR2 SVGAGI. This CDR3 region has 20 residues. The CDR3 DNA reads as TGTGCCAGCAGTTATAGTTGGGGGTTAGGACACAAGTATAGCAATCAGCCCCAGCATTTT. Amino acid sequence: CASSYSWGLGHKYSNQPQHF.

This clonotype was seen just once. The CDR3 reads CSARGGYNEQFF. The CDR3 coding sequence is TGCAGTGCTAGAGGGGGGTACAATGAGCAGTTCTTC. The chain recombines TRBV20-1 with TRBJ2-1; D is perhaps TRBD1 or TRBD2 (5 bases each). V was shortened by 1 base and J by 4 bases, with 5 bases between the two germline ends. CDR3 size: 12 residues. Per the germline V gene, CDR1 is DFQATT and CDR2 is SNEGSKA (reference sequence).

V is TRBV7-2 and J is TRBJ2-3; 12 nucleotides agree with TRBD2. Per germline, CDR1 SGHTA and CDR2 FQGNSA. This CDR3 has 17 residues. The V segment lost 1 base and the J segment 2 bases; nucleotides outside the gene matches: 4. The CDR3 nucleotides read TGTGCCAGCAGCTTAGGGCTAGCGGGAGGGATCACAGATACGCAGTATTTT. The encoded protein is CASSLGLAGGITDTQYF. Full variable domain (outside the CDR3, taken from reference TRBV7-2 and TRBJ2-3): GAGVSQSPSNKVTEKGKDVELRCDPISGHTALYWYRQSLGQGLEFLIYFQGNSAPDKSGLPSDRFSAERTGGSVSTLTIQRTQQEDSAVYLCASSLGLAGGITDTQYFGPGTRLTVL.

For the CDR3, the DNA is TGTGCCAGCAGCCAAGATTGGTCCGTCTACAATGAGCAGTTCTTC. This codes for CASSQDWSVYNEQFF. The chain couples TRBV14 to TRBJ2-1, with no clear D. V gave up 0 bases and J gave up 3 bases, with 9 bases separating them. The CDR3 has 15 amino acids. Germline V lookup: CDR1 SGHDN, CDR2 FVKESK.

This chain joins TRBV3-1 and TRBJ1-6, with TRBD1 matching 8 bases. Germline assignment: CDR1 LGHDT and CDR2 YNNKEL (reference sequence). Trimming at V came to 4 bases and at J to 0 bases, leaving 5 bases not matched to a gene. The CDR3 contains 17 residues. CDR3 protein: CASSRTGMSSYNSPLHF. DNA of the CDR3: TGTGCCAGCAGCCGGACAGGGATGAGCTCCTATAATTCACCCCTCCACTTT.

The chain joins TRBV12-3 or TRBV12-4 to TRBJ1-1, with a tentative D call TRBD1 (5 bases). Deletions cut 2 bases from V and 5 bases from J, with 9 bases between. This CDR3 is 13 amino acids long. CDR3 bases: TGTGCCAGCAGTTTACAGGGCACGACTGAAGCTTTCTTT. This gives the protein CASSLQGTTEAFF.

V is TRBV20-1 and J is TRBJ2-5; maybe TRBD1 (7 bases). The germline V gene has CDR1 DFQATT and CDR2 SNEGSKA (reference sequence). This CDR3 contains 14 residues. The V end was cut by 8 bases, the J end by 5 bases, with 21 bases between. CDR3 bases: TGCAGTATCCCGAAGACAGGGAGGCAGGAGACCCAGTACTTC. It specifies CSIPKTGRQETQYF.

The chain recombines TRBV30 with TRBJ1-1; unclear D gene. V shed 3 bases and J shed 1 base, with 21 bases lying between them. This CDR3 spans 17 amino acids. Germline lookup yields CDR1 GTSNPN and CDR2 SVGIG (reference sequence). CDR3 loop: CAWRQVLAARRNTEAFF. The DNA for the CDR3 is TGTGCCTGGAGGCAAGTTCTCGCGGCGAGACGGAACACTGAAGCTTTCTTT.

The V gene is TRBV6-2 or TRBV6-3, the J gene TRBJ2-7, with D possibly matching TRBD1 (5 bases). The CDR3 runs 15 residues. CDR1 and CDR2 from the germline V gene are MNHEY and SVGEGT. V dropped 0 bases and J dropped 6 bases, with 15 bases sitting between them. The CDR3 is CASSYSTRVGGEQYF. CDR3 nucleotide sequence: TGTGCCAGCAGTTACTCGACCAGGGTTGGTGGCGAGCAGTACTTC.

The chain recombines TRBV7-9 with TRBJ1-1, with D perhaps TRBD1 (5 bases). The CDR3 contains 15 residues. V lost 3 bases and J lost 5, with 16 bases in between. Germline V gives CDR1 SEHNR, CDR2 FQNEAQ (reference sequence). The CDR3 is CASSFAGGGKTEAFF. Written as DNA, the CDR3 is TGTGCCAGCAGCTTTGCTGGGGGGGGAAAGACTGAAGCTTTCTTT.

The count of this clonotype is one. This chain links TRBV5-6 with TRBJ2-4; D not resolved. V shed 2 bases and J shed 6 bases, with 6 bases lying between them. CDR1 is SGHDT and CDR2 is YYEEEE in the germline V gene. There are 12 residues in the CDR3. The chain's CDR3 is CASSFTRNIQYF. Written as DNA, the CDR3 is TGTGCCAGCAGCTTTACCAGAAACATTCAGTACTTC. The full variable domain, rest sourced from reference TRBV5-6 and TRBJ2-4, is DAGVTQSPTHLIKTRGQQVTLRCSPKSGHDTVSWYQQALGQGPQFIFQYYEEEERQRGNFPDRFSGHQFPNYSSELNVNALLLGDSALYLCASSFTRNIQYFGAGTRLSVL.

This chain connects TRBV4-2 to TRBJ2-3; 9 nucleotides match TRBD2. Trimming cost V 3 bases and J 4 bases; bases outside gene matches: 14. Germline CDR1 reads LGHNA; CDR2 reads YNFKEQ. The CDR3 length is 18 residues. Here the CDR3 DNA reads TGTGCCAGCAGCCAGGACTCCGGGGCGGGAGGGCCACCAGATACGCAGTATTTT. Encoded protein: CASSQDSGAGGPPDTQYF.

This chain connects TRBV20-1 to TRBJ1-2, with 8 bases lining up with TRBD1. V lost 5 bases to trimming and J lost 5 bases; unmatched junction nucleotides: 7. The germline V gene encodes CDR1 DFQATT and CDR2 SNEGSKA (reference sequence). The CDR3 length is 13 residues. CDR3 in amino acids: CSAYTDRGYGYTF. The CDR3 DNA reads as TGCAGTGCTTATACTGACAGGGGATATGGCTACACCTTC.

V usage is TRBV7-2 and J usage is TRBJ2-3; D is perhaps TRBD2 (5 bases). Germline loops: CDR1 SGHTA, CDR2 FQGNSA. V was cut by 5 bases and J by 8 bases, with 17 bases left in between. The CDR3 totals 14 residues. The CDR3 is CASSPGDLARTQYF. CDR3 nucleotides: TGTGCCAGCAGCCCCGGAGATCTAGCTCGTACGCAGTATTTT. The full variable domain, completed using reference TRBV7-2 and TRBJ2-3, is GAGVSQSPSNKVTEKGKDVELRCDPISGHTALYWYRQSLGQGLEFLIYFQGNSAPDKSGLPSDRFSAERTGGSVSTLTIQRTQQEDSAVYLCASSPGDLARTQYFGPGTRLTVL.

CDR3 coding DNA: TGTGCCAGCAGCTTGGGCCCCGGGGAGACCCAGTACTTC. Residues: CASSLGPGETQYF. The chain couples TRBV5-6 to TRBJ2-5; no clear D. The CDR3 covers 13 residues. Germline V CDR1 and CDR2: SGHDT, YYEEEE. Trimming left V 0 bases short and J 5 bases short, with 8 bases between.

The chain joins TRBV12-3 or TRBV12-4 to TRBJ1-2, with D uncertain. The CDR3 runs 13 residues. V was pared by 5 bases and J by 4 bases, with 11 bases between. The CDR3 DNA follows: TGTGCCAGCAGTCCCTCGGGTCGCTATGGCTACACCTTC. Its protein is CASSPSGRYGYTF.

CDR3 in amino acids: CASSEWAGGREQYF. CDR3 DNA sequence: TGCGCCAGCAGTGAATGGGCAGGGGGCCGAGAGCAGTACTTC. The rearrangement joins TRBV10-2 to TRBJ2-7; 8 bases are a match to TRBD1. Germline values: CDR1 WSHSY, CDR2 SAAADI. The CDR3 covers 14 residues. The junction had 8 bases not matched to a gene; V was cut back by 3 bases and J by 7 bases.

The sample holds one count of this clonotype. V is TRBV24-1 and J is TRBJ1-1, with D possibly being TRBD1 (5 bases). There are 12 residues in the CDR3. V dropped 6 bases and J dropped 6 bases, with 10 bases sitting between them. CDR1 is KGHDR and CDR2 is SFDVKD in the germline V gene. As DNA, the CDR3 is TGTGCCACCAGTCGGGGGGATGCTGAAGCTTTCTTT. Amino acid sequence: CATSRGDAEAFF.